These 27 T cell receptor beta chains share one sample of origin, sequenced in a study of T-cell reconstitution after alpha-beta-depleted transplantation in children. Construction of the TCRbeta library involved unique molecular identifiers. TCRdb re-called the PCR reads through MiXCR, storing one row per CDR3 protein. The sample contains about 400,000 distinct CDR3 sequences, about a fifth of which appear only once. The sample was PBMCs from the stem cell graft donor, taken from the stem cell graft. Receptor source: a human donor who donated a stem cell graft to a child with acute myeloid leukemia.

This clonotype was seen a few times. The genes are TRBV25-1 and TRBJ2-1; no definite D call. Germline assignment: CDR1 MGHDK and CDR2 SYGVNS. V lost 7 bases and J lost 6, with 16 bases in between. The length of the CDR3 is 14 residues. The CDR3 DNA sequence: TGTGCCAGCACCCAACCCGGACCTCTCAATGAGCAGTTCTTC. It translates to CASTQPGPLNEQFF.

The sample holds a few counts of this clonotype. This sequence joins TRBV18 and TRBJ1-1; D perhaps matches TRBD1 (5 bases). CDR3 length: 16 residues. Trimming cost V 0 bases and J 2 bases, with 13 bases left between them. Germline V CDR1 and CDR2: KGHSH, LQKENI. Here the CDR3 DNA reads TGTGCCAGCTCACCACCGTTTAGGGGCCCTAACACTGAAGCTTTCTTT. Its translation is CASSPPFRGPNTEAFF.

This clonotype was seen repeatedly, ten times or more. This sequence joins TRBV20-1 and TRBJ1-1, with 9 bases fitting TRBD1. V lost 1 base to trimming and J lost 4 bases; unmatched junction nucleotides: 4. CDR1 DFQATT and CDR2 SNEGSKA come from the germline V gene (reference sequence). CDR3 length: 14 amino acids. CDR3 loop: CSARGQGGGTEAFF. For the CDR3, the DNA is TGCAGTGCTAGAGGACAGGGGGGCGGCACTGAAGCTTTCTTT.

This clonotype was counted a few times. The rearrangement uses TRBV12-3 or TRBV12-4 and TRBJ2-5; unclear D gene. This CDR3 has 12 amino acids. V lost 4 bases to trimming and J lost 5 bases, with 8 bases between them. CDR3 sequence reads: CASSSTKETQYF. The CDR3 nucleotides read TGTGCCAGCAGTTCTACTAAGGAGACCCAGTACTTC.

This clonotype has only a few counts. The chain carries TRBV20-1 and TRBJ2-1; TRBD2 is a possible D gene (6 bases). The V end was cut by 2 bases, the J end by 3 bases, with 14 bases between. The CDR3 consists of 15 residues. CDR1 is DFQATT and CDR2 is SNEGSKA in the germline V gene (reference sequence). CDR3: CSARSSSSGYNEQFF. The CDR3 DNA reads as TGCAGTGCTAGATCATCGAGTAGCGGCTACAATGAGCAGTTCTTC.

This clonotype was detected only a few times. The chain combines TRBV2 with TRBJ1-1; D remains unclear. V was trimmed by 6 bases and J by 4 bases, leaving 12 bases between them. From germline, CDR1 is SNHLY and CDR2 FYNNEI. There are 13 residues in the CDR3. The CDR3 region is CASRKTRSTEAFF. In DNA, the CDR3 is TGTGCCAGCAGGAAGACCAGGAGCACTGAAGCTTTCTTT.

V and J are TRBV7-8 and TRBJ2-5; D may be TRBD2 (5 bases). The CDR3 extends over 15 amino acids. V lost 5 bases and J lost 4, with 17 bases in between. Germline lookup yields CDR1 SGHVS and CDR2 FQNEAQ. Here the CDR3 reads CASSERAGQAETQYF. Written as DNA, the CDR3 is TGTGCCAGCAGCGAGAGGGCAGGTCAGGCAGAGACCCAGTACTTC.

The V call is TRBV13, the J call TRBJ1-1; TRBD1 matches 9 bases. V lost 5 bases, J lost 1 base, and 11 bases stayed unmatched. Germline V gene lookup returns CDR1 PRHDT and CDR2 FYEKMQ (reference sequence). The CDR3 has 17 residues. CDR3 protein: CASSANLPGQGNTEAFF. The CDR3 nucleotides are TGTGCCAGCAGCGCGAATTTACCGGGACAGGGGAACACTGAAGCTTTCTTT.

In its sample, this clonotype was seen many times. The chain recombines TRBV20-1 with TRBJ2-3, with unresolved D. Germline V CDR1 and CDR2: DFQATT, SNEGSKA (reference sequence). The CDR3 extends over 13 amino acids. Deletions cut 2 bases from V and 6 bases from J, with 12 bases between. CDR3 protein: CSARMTNLDTQYF. For the CDR3, the DNA is TGCAGTGCTAGAATGACCAATCTCGATACGCAGTATTTT.

The chain couples TRBV2 to TRBJ2-2; D possibly corresponds to TRBD1 (5 bases). In germline, CDR1 is SNHLY, CDR2 FYNNEI. This CDR3 region has 16 residues. V lost 1 base, J lost 4 bases, and 13 bases lay in between. The CDR3 is CASSEGQGKVTGELFF. CDR3 coding DNA: TGTGCCAGCAGTGAAGGTCAGGGAAAGGTCACCGGGGAGCTGTTTTTT.

This clonotype was counted many times. J is TRBJ2-7 and V is TRBV20-1, with a tentative D call TRBD2 (5 bases). Germline V gene sequence: CDR1 DFQATT, CDR2 SNEGSKA (reference sequence). The CDR3 runs to 13 residues. The V end was cut by 4 bases, the J end by 2 bases, with 12 bases between. CDR3 protein: CSAKDEGTYEQYF. The CDR3 bases are TGCAGTGCTAAGGACGAGGGCACCTACGAGCAGTACTTC.

The V gene is TRBV3-1, the J gene TRBJ2-1; the match to TRBD1 covers 7 bases. Germline V gene lookup returns CDR1 LGHDT and CDR2 YNNKEL (reference sequence). J gave up 6 bases and V 4 bases, and 6 bases lay outside the gene matches. This CDR3 is built from 14 residues. The CDR3 sequence: CASSRQTGINEQFF. The CDR3 coding sequence is TGTGCCAGCAGCCGACAGACAGGGATCAATGAGCAGTTCTTC.

The chain employs TRBV5-1 and TRBJ2-3; 9 bases agree with TRBD1. In germline, CDR1 is SGHRS, CDR2 YFSETQ. Trimming at V came to 4 bases and at J to 1 base, leaving 7 bases not matched to a gene. This CDR3 has 16 amino acids. CDR3: CASSPRDRVGTDTQYF. The DNA for the CDR3 is TGCGCCAGCAGCCCGAGGGACAGGGTCGGCACAGATACGCAGTATTTT.

The V gene is TRBV11-1, the J gene TRBJ2-7, with 9 bases identical to TRBD1. The CDR3 consists of 20 residues. Trimming cost V 4 bases and J 4 bases; bases outside gene matches: 23. Looked up from germline, CDR1 is SGHAT and CDR2 is FQDESV (reference sequence). The CDR3 region has the DNA TGTGCCAGCAGCTATGCGTCGGGACAGGGAGGTGAGGTCCCTTTATACGAGCAGTACTTC. Its translation is CASSYASGQGGEVPLYEQYF.

The chain carries TRBV2 and TRBJ2-1; 11 positions agree with TRBD2. Unmatched junction bases numbered 10, after V lost 1 base and J lost 14 bases. There are 15 residues in the CDR3. CDR1 and CDR2 from the germline V gene are SNHLY and FYNNEI. Here the CDR3 reads CASSEERSSGRAKFF. DNA for the CDR3: TGTGCCAGCAGTGAAGAACGGAGTAGCGGGAGGGCCAAGTTCTTC.

The chain carries TRBV2 and TRBJ1-1, with a weak D call TRBD1 (6 bases). Per germline, CDR1 SNHLY and CDR2 FYNNEI. This CDR3 region has 14 residues. Between the trimmed V and J ends, which lost 2 bases and 5 bases, there was a span of 12 bases. CDR3 loop: CASSESGGVTEAFF. CDR3 nucleotides: TGTGCCAGCAGTGAATCTGGGGGCGTAACTGAAGCTTTCTTT.

This clonotype appeared a few times. CDR3 coding DNA: TGCAGTGCTAGAGATCTAATTGAAGAACCCCAGCATTTT. Translating gives CSARDLIEEPQHF. V and J are TRBV20-1 and TRBJ1-5, with D unresolved. Trimming pared 0 bases from V and 10 bases from J, leaving 13 bases between. CDR3 length: 13 residues. Germline lookup yields CDR1 DFQATT and CDR2 SNEGSKA (reference sequence).

This clonotype came up a few times. The V gene is TRBV12-3 or TRBV12-4, the J gene TRBJ2-7; D is perhaps TRBD1 (5 bases). Trimming cost V 3 bases and J 3 bases, with 15 bases left between them. The CDR3 loop spans 15 amino acids. CDR3 amino acids: CASSLPSRQIYEQYF. CDR3 sequence (DNA): TGTGCCAGCAGTTTGCCGTCGAGACAGATCTACGAGCAGTACTTC.

The chain couples TRBV12-3 or TRBV12-4 to TRBJ2-7; maybe TRBD1 (6 bases). CDR3 length equals 13 residues. The V and J ends lost 3 bases and 5 bases respectively, with 11 bases between them. The CDR3 here is CASSFHSGDEQYF. The CDR3 nucleotides read TGTGCCAGCAGTTTCCATTCAGGGGACGAGCAGTACTTC.

This clonotype occurred many times. Germline and junction disagree at one end, which may indicate a read error. V gene TRBV7-2 combines with J gene TRBJ2-3, with TRBD2 identical over 10 bases. The germline V gene encodes CDR1 SGHTA and CDR2 FQGNSA. This CDR3 is 15 amino acids long. Here the CDR3 DNA reads TGTGCCAGCAGCCTAGCGGGAGAGGGCACAGATACGCAGTATTTT. Translation: CASSLAGEGTDTQYF.

The chain joins TRBV27 to TRBJ2-1; weak D call: TRBD2 (6 bases). CDR1 and CDR2 from the germline V gene are MNHEY and SMNVEV (reference sequence). CDR3 length: 13 amino acids. V shed 8 bases and J shed 0 bases, with 8 bases lying between them. CDR3 bases: TGTGCCAGCGCGGGGCTCTCCTACAATGAGCAGTTCTTC. Encoded protein: CASAGLSYNEQFF.

This clonotype was detected many times. The chain is built from TRBV6-5 and TRBJ2-7; D might be TRBD1 or TRBD2, each matching 7 bases. The germline gives CDR1 MNHEY, CDR2 SVGAGI. The CDR3 sequence is 14 residues long. The V and J ends lost 5 bases and 2 bases respectively, with 13 bases between them. CDR3 nucleotides: TGTGCCAGCAGTCCGACAGGGACTACCTACGAGCAGTACTTC. Protein sequence: CASSPTGTTYEQYF.

This clonotype was counted at least ten times. The chain is built from TRBV20-1 and TRBJ2-1, with TRBD2 matching over 10 bases. The CDR3 runs 14 residues. The germline V gene encodes CDR1 DFQATT and CDR2 SNEGSKA (reference sequence). V was pared by 2 bases and J by 7 bases, with 5 bases of the junction left unmatched. CDR3 coding DNA: TGCAGTGCTAGATCCCTAGCGGGAGCGAATGAGCAGTTCTTC. This codes for CSARSLAGANEQFF.

Ten or more counts support this clonotype. A much larger clone lies a single base off, so this may be a read error. The chain couples TRBV7-9 to TRBJ1-1, with D hard to call. Per germline, CDR1 SEHNR and CDR2 FQNEAQ (reference sequence). The CDR3 runs to 11 residues. The CDR3 nucleotides are TGTGCCAGCACCTTAAACACTGAAGCTTTCTTT. Its translation is CASTLNTEAFF.

This clonotype was counted between two and nine times. CDR3 bases: TGTGCCAGCAGCTTAGTGTCACACAGGGTTTGTGGGTTCTTC. This sequence encodes CASSLVSHRVCGFF. The V gene is TRBV13, the J gene TRBJ2-1; a possible D gene is TRBD1 (6 bases). V was shortened by 1 base and J by 15 bases, with 19 bases between the two germline ends. CDR3 length equals 14 residues. CDR1 and CDR2 from the germline V gene are PRHDT and FYEKMQ (reference sequence).

This rearrangement joins TRBV7-8 to TRBJ2-7; 7 bases agree with TRBD1. V gave up 6 bases and J gave up 3 bases; unmatched junction bases: 8. CDR1 SGHVS and CDR2 FQNEAQ come from the germline V gene. This CDR3 contains 14 residues. Here the CDR3 reads CASRPIRDSYEQYF. CDR3 in DNA: TGTGCCAGCAGGCCGATCCGGGACAGCTACGAGCAGTACTTC.

This clonotype was recorded many times. The chain employs TRBV2 and TRBJ2-1; D is tentatively TRBD1 or TRBD2 (6 bases each). The CDR3 has 12 amino acids. The V end was cut by 1 base, the J end by 14 bases, with 12 bases between. Germline V CDR1 and CDR2: SNHLY, FYNNEI. The CDR3 sequence: CASSEGRDMKFF. The DNA for the CDR3 is TGTGCCAGCAGTGAAGGGAGGGACATGAAGTTCTTC. Supplemented by reference TRBV2 and TRBJ2-1, the full variable domain reads EPEVTQTPSHQVTQMGQEVILRCVPISNHLYFYWYRQILGQKVEFLVSFYNNEISEKSEIFDDQFSVERPDGSNFTLKIRSTKLEDSAMYFCASSEGRDMKFFGPGTRLTVL.